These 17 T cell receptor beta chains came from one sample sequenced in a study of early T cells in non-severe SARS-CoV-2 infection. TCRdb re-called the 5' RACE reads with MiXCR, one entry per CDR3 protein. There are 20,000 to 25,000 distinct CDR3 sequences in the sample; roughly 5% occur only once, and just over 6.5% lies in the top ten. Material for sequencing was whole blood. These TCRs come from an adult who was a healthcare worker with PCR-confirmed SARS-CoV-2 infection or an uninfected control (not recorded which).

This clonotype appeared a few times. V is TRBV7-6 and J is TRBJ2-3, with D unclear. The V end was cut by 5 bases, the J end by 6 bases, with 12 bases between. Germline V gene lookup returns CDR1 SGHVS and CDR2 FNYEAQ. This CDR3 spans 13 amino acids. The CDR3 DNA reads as TGTGCCAGCAGCCCAAGGACGGTCGATACGCAGTATTTT. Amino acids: CASSPRTVDTQYF. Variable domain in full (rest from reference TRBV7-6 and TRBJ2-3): GAGVSQSPRYKVTKRGQDVALRCDPISGHVSLYWYRQALGQGPEFLTYFNYEAQQDKSGLPNDRFSAERPEGSISTLTIQRTEQRDSAMYRCASSPRTVDTQYFGPGTRLTVL.

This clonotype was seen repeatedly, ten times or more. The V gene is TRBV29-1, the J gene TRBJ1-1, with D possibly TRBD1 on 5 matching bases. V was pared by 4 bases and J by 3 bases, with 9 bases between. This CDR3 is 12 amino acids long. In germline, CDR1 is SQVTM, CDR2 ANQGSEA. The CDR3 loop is CSVGLGDTEAFF. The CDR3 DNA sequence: TGCAGCGTTGGTTTGGGGGACACTGAAGCTTTCTTT.

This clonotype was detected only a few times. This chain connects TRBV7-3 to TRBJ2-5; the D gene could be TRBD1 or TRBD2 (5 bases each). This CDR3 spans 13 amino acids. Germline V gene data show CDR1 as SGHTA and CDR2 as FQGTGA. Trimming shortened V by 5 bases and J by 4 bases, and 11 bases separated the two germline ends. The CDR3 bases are TGTGCCAGCAGCGCCCGGGGCAGAGAGACCCAGTACTTC. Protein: CASSARGRETQYF. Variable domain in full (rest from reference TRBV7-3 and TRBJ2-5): GAGVSQTPSNKVTEKGKYVELRCDPISGHTALYWYRQSLGQGPEFLIYFQGTGAADDSGLPNDRFFAVRPEGSVSTLKIQRTERGDSAVYLCASSARGRETQYFGPGTRLLVL.

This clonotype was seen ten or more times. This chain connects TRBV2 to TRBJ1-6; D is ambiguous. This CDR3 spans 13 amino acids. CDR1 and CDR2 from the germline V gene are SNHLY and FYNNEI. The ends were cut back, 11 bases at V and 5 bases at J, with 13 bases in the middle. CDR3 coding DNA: TGTGCCGGTCACCAGGTCGATAATTCACCCCTCCACTTT. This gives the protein CAGHQVDNSPLHF.

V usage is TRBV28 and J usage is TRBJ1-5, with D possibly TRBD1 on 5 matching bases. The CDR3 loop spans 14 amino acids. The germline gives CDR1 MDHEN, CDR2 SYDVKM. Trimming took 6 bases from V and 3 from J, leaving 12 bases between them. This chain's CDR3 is CASRPGRINQPQHF. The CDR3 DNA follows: TGTGCCAGCAGACCGGGACGGATCAATCAGCCCCAGCATTTT.

CDR3 coding DNA: TGTGCCAGCAGGGGGTCCCCCACTGAAGCTTTCTTT. Amino acid sequence: CASRGSPTEAFF. The J gene is TRBJ1-1, the V gene TRBV28; D uncertain. Germline CDR1 reads MDHEN; CDR2 reads SYDVKM. This CDR3 is 12 amino acids long. The ends were cut back, 6 bases at V and 4 bases at J, with 9 bases in the middle.

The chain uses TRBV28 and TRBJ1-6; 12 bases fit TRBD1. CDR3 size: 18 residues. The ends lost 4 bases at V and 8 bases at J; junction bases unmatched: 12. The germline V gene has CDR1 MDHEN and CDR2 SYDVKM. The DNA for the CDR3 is TGTGCCAGCAGTTACTATGCCGGGACAGGGGGCGCTGATTCACCCCTCCACTTT. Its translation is CASSYYAGTGGADSPLHF.

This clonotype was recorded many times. The CDR3, as DNA: TGCGCCAGCAGCCAAGCCTTAAGCCTTTACAATCAGCCCCAGCATTTT. It encodes CASSQALSLYNQPQHF. This chain connects TRBV4-1 to TRBJ1-5; D is unresolved. V dropped 1 base and J dropped 3 bases, with 13 bases sitting between them. Germline CDR1 MGHRA, CDR2 YSYEKL. The CDR3 has 16 amino acids.

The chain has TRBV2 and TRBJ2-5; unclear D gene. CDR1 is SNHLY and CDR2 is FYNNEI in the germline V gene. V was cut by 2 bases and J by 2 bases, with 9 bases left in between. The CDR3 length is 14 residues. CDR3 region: CASSELLGQETQYF. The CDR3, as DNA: TGTGCCAGCAGTGAACTGCTAGGACAAGAGACCCAGTACTTC.

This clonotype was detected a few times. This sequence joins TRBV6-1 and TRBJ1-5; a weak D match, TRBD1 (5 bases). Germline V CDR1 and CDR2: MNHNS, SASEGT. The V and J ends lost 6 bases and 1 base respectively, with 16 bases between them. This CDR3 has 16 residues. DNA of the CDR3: TGTGCCAGCAGGCAGGGTCCTCAGGGAAGCAATCAGCCCCAGCATTTT. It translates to CASRQGPQGSNQPQHF.

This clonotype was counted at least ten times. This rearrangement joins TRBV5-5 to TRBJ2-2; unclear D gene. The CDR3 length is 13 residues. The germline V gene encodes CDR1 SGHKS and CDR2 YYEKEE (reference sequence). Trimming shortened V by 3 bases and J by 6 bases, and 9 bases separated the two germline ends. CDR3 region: CASSSLPPGELFF. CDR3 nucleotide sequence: TGTGCCAGCAGCTCCCTCCCACCCGGGGAGCTGTTTTTT.

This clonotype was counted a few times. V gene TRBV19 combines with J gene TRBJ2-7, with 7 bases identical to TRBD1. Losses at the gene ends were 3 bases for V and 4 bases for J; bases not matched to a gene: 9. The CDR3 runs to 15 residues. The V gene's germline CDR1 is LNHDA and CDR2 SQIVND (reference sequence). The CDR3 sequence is CASSISSQGSYEQYF. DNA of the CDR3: TGTGCCAGTAGTATTTCGTCACAGGGGTCTTACGAGCAGTACTTC.

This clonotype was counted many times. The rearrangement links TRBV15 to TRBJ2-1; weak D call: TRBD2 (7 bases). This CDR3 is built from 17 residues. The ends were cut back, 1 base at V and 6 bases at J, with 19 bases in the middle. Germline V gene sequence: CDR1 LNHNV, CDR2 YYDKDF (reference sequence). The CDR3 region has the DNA TGTGCCACCAGCAGAGTTCACCGGGGGGCCCTTTCCAATGAGCAGTTCTTC. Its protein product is CATSRVHRGALSNEQFF.

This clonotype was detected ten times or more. The CDR3 DNA reads TGTGCCAGCAGTTACTCGACAGTGTACAATGAGCAGTTCTTC. It specifies CASSYSTVYNEQFF. The chain uses TRBV6-6 and TRBJ2-1, with D perhaps TRBD1 (5 bases). This CDR3 is 14 amino acids long. Trimming took off 0 bases at V and 4 bases at J, with 7 bases between the two ends. The germline V gene has CDR1 MNHNY and CDR2 SVGAGI (reference sequence).

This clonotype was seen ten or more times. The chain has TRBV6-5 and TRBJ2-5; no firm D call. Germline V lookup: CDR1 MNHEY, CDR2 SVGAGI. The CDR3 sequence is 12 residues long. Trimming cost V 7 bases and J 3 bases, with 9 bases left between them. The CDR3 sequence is CASTDGKETQYF. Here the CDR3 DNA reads TGTGCCAGCACGGACGGTAAAGAGACCCAGTACTTC.

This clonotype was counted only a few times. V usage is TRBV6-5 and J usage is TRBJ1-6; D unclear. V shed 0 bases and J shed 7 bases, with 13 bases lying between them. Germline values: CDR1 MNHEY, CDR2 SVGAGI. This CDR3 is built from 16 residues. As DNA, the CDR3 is TGTGCCAGCAGTTACTCGACTGACCGCCCCAATTCACCCCTCCACTTT. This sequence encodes CASSYSTDRPNSPLHF.

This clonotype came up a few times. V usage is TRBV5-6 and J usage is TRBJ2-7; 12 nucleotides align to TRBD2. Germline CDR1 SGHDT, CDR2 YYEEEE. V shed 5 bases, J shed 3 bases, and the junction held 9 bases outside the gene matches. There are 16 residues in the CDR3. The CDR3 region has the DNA TGTGCCAGCAGGTCCCAGACTAGCGGGGGAGTCTACGAGCAGTACTTC. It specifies CASRSQTSGGVYEQYF.